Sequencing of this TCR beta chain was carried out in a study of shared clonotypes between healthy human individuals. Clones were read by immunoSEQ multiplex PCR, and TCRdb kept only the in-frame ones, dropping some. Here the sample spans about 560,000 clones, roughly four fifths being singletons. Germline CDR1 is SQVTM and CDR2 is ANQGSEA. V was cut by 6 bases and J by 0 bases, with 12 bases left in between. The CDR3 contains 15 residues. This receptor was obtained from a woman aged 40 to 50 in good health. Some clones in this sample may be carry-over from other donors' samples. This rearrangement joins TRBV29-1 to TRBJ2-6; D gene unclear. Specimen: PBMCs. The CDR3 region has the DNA TGCAGCGTGACTGGACGGACCTCTGGGGCCAACGTCCTGACTTTC. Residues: CSVTGRTSGANVLTF.